The source of this T cell receptor (beta chain) is a study of cytomegalovirus exposure and HLA in healthy donors. General study points: Apparent HLA restriction characterized most CMV-associated TCR beta chains in a later analysis. Reportedly, fewer N-insertions than the approximately 700-donor mean appeared in an Asian-associated ancestry cluster in a later analysis. Common viral pathogens seemed, in a later analysis, to connect with several of the most significant clusters.

Germline-derived CDR1 and CDR2 are SEHNR and FQNEAQ (reference sequence). There are 14 residues in the CDR3. V dropped 3 bases and J dropped 6 bases, with 15 bases sitting between them. With 60 Vbeta and 13 Jbeta primers, the PCR was carried out. The method was immunoSEQ multiplex PCR; TCRdb's version includes in-frame clones alone and lacks a portion of them. The data contain over 200,000 clones, approximately 82% of them singletons. In the case of this clone: Its target is not known.

The TCR was taken from a male donor in good health and CMV-seronegative. The material sequenced was PBMCs. The V gene is TRBV7-9, the J gene TRBJ2-7; D may be TRBD1 (5 bases). For the CDR3, the DNA is TGTGCCAGCAGCTTCGAGCCAGGGATTGGCGAGCAGTACTTC. Its protein is CASSFEPGIGEQYF.